This TCR beta chain was sequenced for a study of human T cells and chemical hapten exposure. The sample holds a few counts of this clonotype. The time point is: patch test 2, 6 weeks after DPC sensitization. Described treatment: therapeutic diphenylcyclopropenone sensitization with weekly scalp DPC. Germline values: CDR1 LGHNA, CDR2 YSLEER. V gave up 0 bases and J gave up 3 bases, with 6 bases separating them. The CDR3 loop spans 13 amino acids. A single record per CDR3 protein comes from TCRdb applying MiXCR to the RACE reads. The table has approximately 28,000 distinct CDR3 sequences, around a tenth seen once; the top ten hold approximately 7%.

The chain has TRBV4-3 and TRBJ2-7; D gene unclear. This specimen was whole blood, taken in connection with sensitization to the hapten diphenylcyclopropenone (DPC). This clonotype was sampled from a man younger than 40 with alopecia areata. Some clones in this sample may be carry-over from other donors' samples. DNA of the CDR3: TGCGCCAGCAGCCAAGATCACCTCTACGAGCAGTACTTC. Protein: CASSQDHLYEQYF.